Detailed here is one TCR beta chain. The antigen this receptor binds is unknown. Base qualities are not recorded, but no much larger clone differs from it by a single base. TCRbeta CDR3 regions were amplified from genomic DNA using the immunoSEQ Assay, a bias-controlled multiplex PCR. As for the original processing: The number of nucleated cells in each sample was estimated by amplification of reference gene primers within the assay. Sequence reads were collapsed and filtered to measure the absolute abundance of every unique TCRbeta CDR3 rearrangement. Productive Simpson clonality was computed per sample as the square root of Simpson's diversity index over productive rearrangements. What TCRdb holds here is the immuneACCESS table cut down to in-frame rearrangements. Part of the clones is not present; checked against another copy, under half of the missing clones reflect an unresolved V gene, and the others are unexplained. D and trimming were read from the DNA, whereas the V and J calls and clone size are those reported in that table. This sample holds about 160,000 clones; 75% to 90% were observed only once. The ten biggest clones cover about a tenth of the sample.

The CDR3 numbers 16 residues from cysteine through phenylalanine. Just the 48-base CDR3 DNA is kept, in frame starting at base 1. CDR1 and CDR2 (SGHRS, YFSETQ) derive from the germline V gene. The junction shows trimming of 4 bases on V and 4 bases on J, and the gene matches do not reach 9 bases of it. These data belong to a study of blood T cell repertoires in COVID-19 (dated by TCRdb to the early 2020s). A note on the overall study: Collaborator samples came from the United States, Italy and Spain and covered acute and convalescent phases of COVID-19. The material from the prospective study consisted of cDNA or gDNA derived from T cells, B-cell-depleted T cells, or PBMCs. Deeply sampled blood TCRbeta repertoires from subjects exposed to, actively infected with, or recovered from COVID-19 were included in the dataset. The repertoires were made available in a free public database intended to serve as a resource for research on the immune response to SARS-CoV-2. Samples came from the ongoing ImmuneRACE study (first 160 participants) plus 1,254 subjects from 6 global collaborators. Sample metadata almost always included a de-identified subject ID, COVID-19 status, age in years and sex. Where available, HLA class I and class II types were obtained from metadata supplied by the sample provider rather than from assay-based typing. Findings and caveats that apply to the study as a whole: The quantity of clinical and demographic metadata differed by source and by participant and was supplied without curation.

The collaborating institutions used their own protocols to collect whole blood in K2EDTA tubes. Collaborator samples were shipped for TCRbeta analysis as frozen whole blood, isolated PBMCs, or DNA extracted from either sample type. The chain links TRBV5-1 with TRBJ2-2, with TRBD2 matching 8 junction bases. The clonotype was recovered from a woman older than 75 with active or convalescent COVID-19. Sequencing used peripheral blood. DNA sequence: TGCGCCAGCAGCCTCGGGGGGGGGCCGAGCACCGGGGAGCTGTTTTTT. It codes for CASSLGGGPSTGELFF.